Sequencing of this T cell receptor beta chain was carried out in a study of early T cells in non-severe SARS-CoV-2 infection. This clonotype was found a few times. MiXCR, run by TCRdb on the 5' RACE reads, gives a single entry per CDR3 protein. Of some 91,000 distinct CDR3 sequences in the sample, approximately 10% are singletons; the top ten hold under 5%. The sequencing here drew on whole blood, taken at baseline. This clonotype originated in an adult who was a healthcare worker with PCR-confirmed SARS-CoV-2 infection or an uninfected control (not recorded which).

The chain's CDR3 is CASSYGQGPQETQYF. The CDR3 DNA follows: TGTGCCAGCAGCTATGGACAGGGGCCGCAGGAGACCCAGTACTTC. V is TRBV5-4 and J is TRBJ2-5, with TRBD1 matching 9 bases. Unmatched junction bases numbered 8, after V lost 3 bases and J lost 5 bases. From germline, CDR1 is SGHNT and CDR2 YYREEE (reference sequence). The CDR3 loop spans 15 amino acids.